This is a list of T cell receptor beta chains from one sample in a study of cytomegalovirus exposure and HLA in healthy donors. The data were produced by immunoSEQ multiplex PCR, yet TCRdb's version contains in-frame clones alone and is incomplete. The data hold some 120,000 clones, with 79% observed a single time. The sample taken for sequencing was PBMCs. These receptors were collected from a young man in good health and CMV-seronegative. Both conserved end residues are part of each CDR3. The D gene is left open where the match is weak. Clone size is stated in some rows and not others, as once, few, many or a class when expanded.

TGCGCCAGCAGCCTTTTCTCGACTAGCGGCCCCTCCTACAATGAGCAGTTCTTC,CASSLFSTSGPSYNEQFF,TRBJ2-1,NA,TRBV4-1,TRBD2
TGTGCCAGCAGTTTGTCAGTAGCGGGAGCCTACGAGCAGTACTTC,CASSLSVAGAYEQYF,TRBJ2-7,NA,TRBV28,TRBD2
TGTGCCAGCAGCCCAACGGGACTAGGCAAGCAGTTCTTC,CASSPTGLGKQFF,TRBJ2-1,NA,TRBV11-2,TRBD2
TGCGCCAGCAGCGAAGACGGGGTTTCAGGGGAGCTGTTTTTT,CASSEDGVSGELFF,TRBJ2-2,NA,TRBV4-3,NA
TGTGCCAGCAGTGCCCGACTAGGAAGACAAGAGACCCAGTACTTC,CASSARLGRQETQYF,TRBJ2-5,NA,TRBV27,NA
TGTGCCAGCAGCCCGAGACTAGCGGGAGCCGATACGCAGTATTTT,CASSPRLAGADTQYF,TRBJ2-3,NA,TRBV25-1,TRBD2
TGTGCCAGCAGTGTAAATTTGCGGGAGCTTTCCACCGGGGAGCTGTTTTTT,CASSVNLRELSTGELFF,TRBJ2-2,few,TRBV6-1,TRBD2
TGCAGCGTTGCCCATCAGGAAAAACTGTTTTTT,CSVAHQEKLFF,TRBJ1-4,once,TRBV29-1,NA
TGCAGTGCCCAGGGGACAGATACGCAGTATTTT,CSAQGTDTQYF,TRBJ2-3,NA,TRBV20-1,NA
TGTGCCAGCAGCGTAGGGCGCGGGAAATTCTACAATGAGCAGTTCTTC,CASSVGRGKFYNEQFF,TRBJ2-1,NA,TRBV9,NA